The clone carrying this T cell receptor (beta chain) appeared a single time. Antigen specificity is unknown. The CDR3 is 14 residues long. Losses at the gene ends were 3 bases for V and 5 bases for J; bases not matched to a gene: 7. CDR1 SGHRS and CDR2 YFSETQ come from the germline V gene. Assay used: immunoSEQ multiplex PCR; TCRdb lists only in-frame clones, some missing. Of around 120,000 clones listed, approximately 93% were seen once; the top ten hold over 2.5%. This entry is derived from a study of T cell responses to AZD1222 COVID-19 vaccine. Study-wide background: Some second doses came at about 4 weeks and others at about 12 weeks; these were pooled. Study-level findings and limits: The study sampled repertoires only after the peak T cell response. Clonal diversity was possibly underestimated, and white British individuals and females predominated among donors. Spike-specific TCR repertoires showed rising breadth and depth after two AZD1222 doses.

The receptor's source is an adult in good health. The chain joins TRBV5-1 to TRBJ2-5; TRBD1 aligns across 7 bases. The sample here was peripheral blood, taken on day 0 of AZD1222 vaccination. The CDR3 region is CASSSDRLAETQYF. For the CDR3, the DNA is TGCGCCAGCAGCTCGGACAGGCTGGCGGAGACCCAGTACTTC.